The sequence of this T cell receptor (beta chain) was determined in a study of shared clonotypes between healthy human individuals. From germline, CDR1 is SEHNR and CDR2 FQNEAQ (reference sequence). The CDR3 covers 16 residues. The ends lost 1 base at V and 5 bases at J; junction bases unmatched: 6. Overall study results and limits: Clonotypes which were not shared had lower generation probabilities than clonotypes that all four donors shared.

Measured with immunoSEQ multiplex PCR; TCRdb has only the in-frame clones, and not every one. The sample records 2,500,000 or so clones, 93% being singletons. Comments on this clone: As yet, its antigen is unknown.

Each sample came from a Caucasian adult donor living in Nashville, Tennessee. The rearrangement links TRBV7-9 to TRBJ1-5; 9 bases match TRBD1. The material sequenced was naive CD4+ T cells from PBMCs. Subset defined: CD45RA+ positively selected. This TCR derives from a man younger than 35 in good health. Some clones in this sample may be carry-over from other donors' samples. Here the CDR3 reads CASSLGGQGKDQPQHF. The CDR3 DNA reads as TGTGCCAGCAGCTTAGGGGGACAGGGAAAAGATCAGCCCCAGCATTTT. The full variable domain, its missing parts supplied by reference TRBV7-9 and TRBJ1-5, is DTGVSQNPRHKITKRGQNVTFRCDPISEHNRLYWYRQTLGQGPEFLTYFQNEAQLEKSRLLSDRFSAERPKGSFSTLEIQRTEQGDSAMYLCASSLGGQGKDQPQHFGDGTRLSIL.